The sample holds a few counts of the clone carrying this T cell receptor beta chain. Antigen unknown. The sample belongs to a study of cytomegalovirus exposure and HLA in healthy donors. Study in general: Earlier findings included 100 million to 130 million unique TCR beta sequences obtained from 150 million to 200 million T cells.

Study-level results: Solely CMV serostatus was available to characterize immune exposure.

V was shortened by 2 bases and J by 0 bases, with 10 bases between the two germline ends. The CDR3 is 15 residues long. Germline CDR1 is LNHDA and CDR2 is SQIVND (reference sequence). The PCR contained 60 Vbeta and 13 Jbeta primers. Repertoires were generated with immunoSEQ multiplex PCR, while TCRdb's copy carries only in-frame clones and drops some. The sample lists roughly 70,000 clones; around 70% were seen once. The sequencing input was PBMCs. This TCR came from a human donor in good health. The chain employs TRBV19 and TRBJ1-1; no definite D call. CDR3 DNA sequence: TGTGCCAGTAGTATAAACTCGGGGTTGAACACTGAAGCTTTCTTT. Translated: CASSINSGLNTEAFF.